This TCR beta chain emerged from a study of T cells in Graves' hyperthyroidism and ophthalmopathy. At the level of the study: Before any treatment, at initial diagnosis, peripheral blood was collected. Overall study findings and caveats: Peripheral blood also featured most of the thyroid clonotypes expanded above 0.001.

This clonotype was seen many times. Its target is unknown. CDR3 size: 15 residues. Trimming took 3 bases from V and 3 from J; bases not matched to a gene: 0. Germline assignment: CDR1 KGHDR and CDR2 SFDVKD. With duration under 3 months, ophthalmopathy was active: Clinical Activity Score at least 3, NOSPECS at least 4. This sample holds PBMCs from around 9.9 ml fresh peripheral blood. The TCR beta CDR3 regions underwent amplification using RNA transcripts as the source. RT-PCR in the first round (using the HTBI primer set) targeted the TCR CDR3. TCRdb processed the multiplex PCR reads anew with MiXCR; each CDR3 protein has one entry. Of hundreds of thousands of distinct CDR3 sequences listed, roughly 20% are singletons.

Sequencing was performed on blood. The TCR was taken from a young man with Graves' ophthalmopathy. V usage is TRBV24-1 and J usage is TRBJ2-3; TRBD2 aligns across 12 bases. The CDR3 sequence: CATSDGTSGTDTQYF. Here the CDR3 DNA reads TGTGCCACCAGTGATGGGACTAGCGGGACAGATACGCAGTATTTT.